Below, 18 T cell receptor beta chains from the same sample are listed, as sequenced in a study of blood T cell repertoires in COVID-19. TCRdb keeps only in-frame clones here, not all; method: immunoSEQ multiplex PCR. The data show about 79,000 clones, approximately 90% seen once. Sequenced: peripheral blood. The receptors were gathered from a man in his sixties or seventies with active or convalescent COVID-19.

The genes are TRBV3-1 (or the pseudogene TRBV3-2) and TRBJ1-1; D is uncertain. Germline V gene sequence: CDR1 LGHDT, CDR2 YNNKEL (reference sequence). This CDR3 contains 13 residues. Trimming shortened V by 0 bases and J by 6 bases, and 8 bases separated the two germline ends. The CDR3 DNA reads as TGTGCCAGCAGCCAAGACCCGGGATCTGAAGCTTTCTTT. Its translation: CASSQDPGSEAFF.

The chain carries TRBV19 and TRBJ1-2, with a tentative D call TRBD1 (6 bases). This CDR3 comprises 12 residues. Deletions cut 6 bases from V and 3 bases from J, with 8 bases between. Germline lookup yields CDR1 LNHDA and CDR2 SQIVND (reference sequence). The CDR3 coding sequence is TGTGCCAGTAGACAGGGAGACTATGGCTACACCTTC. Its protein product is CASRQGDYGYTF.

The chain couples TRBV7-9 to TRBJ1-5; D is perhaps TRBD1 (5 bases). This CDR3 comprises 14 residues. Deletions cut 0 bases from V and 6 bases from J, with 9 bases between. Per the germline V gene, CDR1 is SEHNR and CDR2 is FQNEAQ (reference sequence). The CDR3 DNA reads TGTGCCAGCAGCTTAGCCAGGGAGGGTCAGCCCCAGCATTTT. Its translation: CASSLAREGQPQHF.

The chain has TRBV19 and TRBJ1-5; the D gene is possibly TRBD1 (6 bases). The ends were cut back, 6 bases at V and 7 bases at J, with 22 bases in the middle. CDR1 LNHDA and CDR2 SQIVND come from the germline V gene (reference sequence). This CDR3 contains 16 residues. Here the CDR3 DNA reads TGTGCCAGTAGCCATGGGGGGGCAGGGCAAGGACAGCCCCAGCATTTT. It specifies CASSHGGAGQGQPQHF.

The genes are TRBV5-1 and TRBJ2-7; TRBD2 is a possible D gene (6 bases). This CDR3 is 14 amino acids long. Germline values: CDR1 SGHRS, CDR2 YFSETQ. V was trimmed by 3 bases and J by 3 bases, leaving 13 bases between them. CDR3 DNA sequence: TGCGCCAGCAGCTCGGGAGACAGAATCTACGAGCAGTACTTC. Translation gives CASSSGDRIYEQYF.

The rearrangement links TRBV5-1 to TRBJ1-2; no reliable D call. Germline assignment: CDR1 SGHRS and CDR2 YFSETQ. V lost 4 bases and J 4 bases, leaving 8 bases between the germline ends. The CDR3 contains 12 residues. The CDR3 spells CASSRGGYGYTF. The CDR3 DNA sequence: TGCGCCAGCAGCCGGGGAGGCTATGGCTACACCTTC.

This chain links TRBV7-2 with TRBJ1-1; 9 nucleotides agree with TRBD1. V lost 5 bases, J lost 3 bases, and 7 bases stayed unmatched. This CDR3 is 15 amino acids long. Germline assignment: CDR1 SGHTA and CDR2 FQGNSA. CDR3 region: CASSADRGRHTEAFF. CDR3 bases: TGTGCCAGCAGCGCCGACAGGGGGAGGCACACTGAAGCTTTCTTT. Filled out from reference TRBV7-2 and TRBJ1-1, the complete variable domain reads GAGVSQSPSNKVTEKGKDVELRCDPISGHTALYWYRQSLGQGLEFLIYFQGNSAPDKSGLPSDRFSAERTGGSVSTLTIQRTQQEDSAVYLCASSADRGRHTEAFFGQGTRLTVV.

CDR3 in amino acids: CASSQARTSNEQFF. CDR3 nucleotides: TGTGCCAGCAGCCAAGCAAGGACTAGTAATGAGCAGTTCTTC. This sequence joins TRBV3-1 (or the pseudogene TRBV3-2) and TRBJ2-1, with 7 bases aligning to TRBD2. V lost 1 base and J lost 7; bases outside the gene matches: 4. Germline-derived CDR1 and CDR2 are LGHDT and YNNKEL (reference sequence). This CDR3 is built from 14 residues.

The chain joins TRBV20-1 to TRBJ2-7; D ambiguous. V lost 6 bases, J lost 2 bases, and 8 bases lay in between. Germline loops: CDR1 DFQATT, CDR2 SNEGSKA (reference sequence). The CDR3 totals 11 residues. CDR3 DNA: TGCAGTGCAGCTAGAGCCTACGAGCAGTACTTC. Protein product: CSAARAYEQYF.

This chain links TRBV6-5 with TRBJ1-1, with D possibly being TRBD1 (6 bases). V lost 6 bases, J lost 1 base, and 15 bases lay in between. The germline V gene has CDR1 MNHEY and CDR2 SVGAGI. The CDR3 has 15 amino acids. CDR3 sequence reads: CASRISGVSNTEAFF. The DNA for the CDR3 is TGTGCCAGCAGGATCTCAGGGGTCTCGAACACTGAAGCTTTCTTT.

V gene TRBV30 combines with J gene TRBJ2-5; 7 bases are shared with TRBD1. The germline V gene has CDR1 GTSNPN and CDR2 SVGIG (reference sequence). CDR3 length equals 13 residues. With 4 bases clipped from V and 5 bases from J, the junction kept 7 bases outside the gene matches. The chain's CDR3 is CAWNRGLLETQYF. CDR3 bases: TGTGCCTGGAACAGGGGCCTTCTGGAGACCCAGTACTTC. Variable domain in full (rest from reference TRBV30 and TRBJ2-5): SQTIHQWPATLVQPVGSPLSLECTVEGTSNPNLYWYRQAAGRGLQLLFYSVGIGQISSEVPQNLSASRPQDRQFILSSKKLLLSDSGFYLCAWNRGLLETQYFGPGTRLLVL.

The rearrangement uses TRBV18 and TRBJ1-1; 8 bases align to TRBD1. V shed 3 bases and J 1 base; nucleotides not matched to a gene: 4. Germline V gives CDR1 KGHSH, CDR2 LQKENI. CDR3 length equals 15 residues. Here the CDR3 reads CASSPRQGQNTEAFF. The CDR3 nucleotides are TGTGCCAGCTCACCCCGACAGGGGCAGAACACTGAAGCTTTCTTT.

The chain joins TRBV5-4 to TRBJ2-2, with D possibly TRBD1 on 6 matching bases. V lost 0 bases to trimming and J lost 3 bases, with 9 bases between them. This CDR3 is built from 15 residues. Germline V CDR1 and CDR2: SGHNT, YYREEE (reference sequence). The CDR3 coding sequence is TGTGCCAGCAGCTTGGGACAGGACTACACCGGGGAGCTGTTTTTT. Translating gives CASSLGQDYTGELFF.

This sequence joins TRBV11-2 and TRBJ2-7; D may be TRBD2 (6 bases). V was trimmed by 5 bases and J by 5 bases, leaving 22 bases between them. The CDR3 has 16 amino acids. The germline V gene has CDR1 SGHAT and CDR2 FQNNGV. DNA of the CDR3: TGTGCCAGCAGCCGGATGGCTGGGGGGAGGTCCGACGAGCAGTACTTC. Protein product: CASSRMAGGRSDEQYF.

This chain connects TRBV9 to TRBJ2-7; D remains unclear. This CDR3 has 15 residues. Trimming removed 0 bases at V and 0 bases at J, with 10 bases between. The germline V gene encodes CDR1 SGDLS and CDR2 YYNGEE. The CDR3 is CASSVGQASSYEQYF. CDR3 coding DNA: TGTGCCAGCAGCGTAGGTCAGGCCAGCTCCTACGAGCAGTACTTC.

Only a few counts were recorded for this clone. This chain connects TRBV30 to TRBJ2-5, with 7 bases that match TRBD1. Germline-derived CDR1 and CDR2 are GTSNPN and SVGIG (reference sequence). The CDR3 runs 14 residues. J gave up 5 bases and V 0 bases, and 6 bases lay outside the gene matches. The CDR3 coding sequence is TGTGCCTGGAGTGTCAAGGGGGCCCCTGAGACCCAGTACTTC. Amino acids: CAWSVKGAPETQYF.

V is TRBV6-5 and J is TRBJ1-3; TRBD1 matches at 8 bases. Losses at the gene ends were 6 bases for V and 2 bases for J; bases not matched to a gene: 6. The CDR3 consists of 15 residues. In germline, CDR1 is MNHEY, CDR2 SVGAGI. The CDR3 DNA follows: TGTGCCAGCAGGGACGGACAGGGCCCTGGAAACACCATATATTTT. This sequence encodes CASRDGQGPGNTIYF.

The chain carries TRBV5-1 and TRBJ1-6; 10 nucleotides agree with TRBD1. CDR3 length equals 15 residues. Germline lookup yields CDR1 SGHRS and CDR2 YFSETQ. V was clipped by 0 bases and J by 8 bases; unmatched bases: 2. The CDR3: CASSLADRGHSPLHF. The CDR3 region has the DNA TGCGCCAGCAGCTTGGCCGACAGGGGGCATTCACCCCTCCACTTT.